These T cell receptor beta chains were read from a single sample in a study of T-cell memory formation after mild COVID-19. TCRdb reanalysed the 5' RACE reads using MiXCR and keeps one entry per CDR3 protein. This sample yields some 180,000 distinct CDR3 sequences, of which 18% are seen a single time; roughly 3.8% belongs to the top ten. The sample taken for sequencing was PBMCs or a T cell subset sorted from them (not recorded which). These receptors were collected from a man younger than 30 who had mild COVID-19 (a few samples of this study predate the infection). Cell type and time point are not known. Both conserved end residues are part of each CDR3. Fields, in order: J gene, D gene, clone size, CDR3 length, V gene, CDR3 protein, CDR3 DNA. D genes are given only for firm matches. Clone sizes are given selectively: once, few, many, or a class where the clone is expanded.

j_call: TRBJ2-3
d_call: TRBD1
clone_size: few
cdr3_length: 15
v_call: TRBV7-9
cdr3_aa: CASSPGTGTTDTQYF
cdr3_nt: TGTGCCAGCAGCCCCGGGACAGGGACGACAGATACGCAGTATTTT

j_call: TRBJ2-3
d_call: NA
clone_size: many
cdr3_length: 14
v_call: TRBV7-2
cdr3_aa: CASSLAGGTDTQYF
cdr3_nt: TGTGCCAGCAGCTTAGCGGGGGGCACAGATACGCAGTATTTT

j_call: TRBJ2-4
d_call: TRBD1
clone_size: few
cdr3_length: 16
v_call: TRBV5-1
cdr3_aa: CASSLGTGGYVNIQYF
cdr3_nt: TGCGCCAGCAGCTTGGGGACAGGGGGGTACGTGAACATTCAGTACTTC

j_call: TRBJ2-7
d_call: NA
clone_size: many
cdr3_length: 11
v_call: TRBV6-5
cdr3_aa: CASSYNYEQYF
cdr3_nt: TGTGCCAGCAGTTACAACTACGAGCAGTACTTC

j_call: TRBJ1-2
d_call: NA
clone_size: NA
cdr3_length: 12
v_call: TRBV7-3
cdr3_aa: CASSLEGLRYTF
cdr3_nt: TGTGCCAGCAGCTTAGAGGGGCTGCGCTACACCTTC

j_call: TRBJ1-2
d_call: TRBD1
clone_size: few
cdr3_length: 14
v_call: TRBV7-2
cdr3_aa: CASSLGQGTGGYTF
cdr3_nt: TGTGCCAGCAGCCTGGGACAGGGGACGGGTGGCTACACCTTC

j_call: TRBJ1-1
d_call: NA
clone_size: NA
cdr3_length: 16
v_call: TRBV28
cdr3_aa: CAILASAGPLGTEAFF
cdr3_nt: TGTGCCATCCTCGCCAGCGCCGGCCCCTTGGGCACTGAAGCTTTCTTT

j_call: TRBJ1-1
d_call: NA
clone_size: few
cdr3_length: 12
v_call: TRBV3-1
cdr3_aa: CASSQDTAEAFF
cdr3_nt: TGTGCCAGCAGCCAAGATACAGCTGAAGCTTTCTTT

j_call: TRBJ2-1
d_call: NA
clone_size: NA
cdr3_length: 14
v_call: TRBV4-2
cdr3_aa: CASSQGDRYNEQFF
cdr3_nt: TGTGCCAGCAGCCAAGGGGACCGGTACAATGAGCAGTTCTTC

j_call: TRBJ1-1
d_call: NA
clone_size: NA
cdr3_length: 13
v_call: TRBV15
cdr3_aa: CATSSEGFTEAFF
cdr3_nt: TGTGCCACCAGCAGCGAGGGGTTCACTGAAGCTTTCTTT

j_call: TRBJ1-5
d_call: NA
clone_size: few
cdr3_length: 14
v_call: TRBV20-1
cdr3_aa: CSARDITANQPQHF
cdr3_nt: TGCAGTGCTAGAGATATCACGGCGAATCAGCCCCAGCATTTT

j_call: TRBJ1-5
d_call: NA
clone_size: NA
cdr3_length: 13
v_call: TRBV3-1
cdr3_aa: CASSQGPFQPQHF
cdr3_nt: TGTGCCAGCAGCCAAGGACCTTTTCAGCCCCAGCATTTT

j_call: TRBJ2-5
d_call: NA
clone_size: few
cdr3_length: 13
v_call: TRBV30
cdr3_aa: CAWSVLDQETQYF
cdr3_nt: TGTGCCTGGAGTGTACTGGACCAAGAGACCCAGTACTTC

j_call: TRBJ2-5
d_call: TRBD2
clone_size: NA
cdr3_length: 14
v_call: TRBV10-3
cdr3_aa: CAISESPSGETQYF
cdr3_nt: TGTGCCATCAGTGAGTCTCCTAGCGGGGAGACCCAGTACTTC

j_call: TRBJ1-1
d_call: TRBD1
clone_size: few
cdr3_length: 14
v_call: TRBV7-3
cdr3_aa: CASSFSRGDTEAFF
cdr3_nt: TGTGCCAGCAGCTTCAGCAGGGGGGACACTGAAGCTTTCTTT

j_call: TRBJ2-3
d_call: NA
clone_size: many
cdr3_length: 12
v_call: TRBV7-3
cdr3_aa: CASSSGTDTQYF
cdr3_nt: TGTGCCAGCAGCTCGGGGACAGATACGCAGTATTTT

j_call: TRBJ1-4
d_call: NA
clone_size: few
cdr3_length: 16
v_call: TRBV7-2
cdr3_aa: CASSTRRGGGGEKLFF
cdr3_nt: TGTGCCAGCAGCACTCGGCGCGGGGGAGGCGGTGAAAAACTGTTTTTT

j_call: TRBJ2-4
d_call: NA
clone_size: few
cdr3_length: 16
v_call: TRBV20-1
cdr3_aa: CSASDWALVAKNIQYF
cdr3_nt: TGCAGTGCTAGTGACTGGGCCCTTGTAGCCAAAAACATTCAGTACTTC

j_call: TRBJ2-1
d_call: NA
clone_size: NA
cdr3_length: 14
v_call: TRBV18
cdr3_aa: CASSPGVTFNEQFF
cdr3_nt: TGTGCCAGCTCACCAGGGGTCACTTTCAATGAGCAGTTCTTC

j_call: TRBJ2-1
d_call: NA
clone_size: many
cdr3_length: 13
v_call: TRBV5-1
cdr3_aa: CASSRPGYNEQFF
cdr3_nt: TGCGCCAGCAGCCGTCCGGGCTACAATGAGCAGTTCTTC

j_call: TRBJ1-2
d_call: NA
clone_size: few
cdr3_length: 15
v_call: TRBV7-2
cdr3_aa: CASSLAPRGSYGYTF
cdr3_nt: TGTGCCAGCAGCTTAGCTCCCCGGGGATCCTATGGCTACACCTTC

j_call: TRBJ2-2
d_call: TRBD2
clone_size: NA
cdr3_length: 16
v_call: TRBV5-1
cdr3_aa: CASSPDLSGGTGELFF
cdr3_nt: TGCGCCAGCAGCCCGGACCTTAGCGGGGGCACCGGGGAGCTGTTTTTT

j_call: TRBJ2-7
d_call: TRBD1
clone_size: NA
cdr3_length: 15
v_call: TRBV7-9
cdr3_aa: CASSSPGQGDYEQYF
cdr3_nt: TGTGCCAGCAGCTCGCCGGGACAGGGGGACTACGAGCAGTACTTC

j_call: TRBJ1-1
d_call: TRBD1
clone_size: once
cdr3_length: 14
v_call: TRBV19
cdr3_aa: CASRPGQWNTEAFF
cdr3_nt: TGTGCCAGTAGACCGGGACAGTGGAACACTGAAGCTTTCTTT

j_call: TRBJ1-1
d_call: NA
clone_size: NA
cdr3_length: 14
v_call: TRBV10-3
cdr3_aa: CAISVFKENTEAFF
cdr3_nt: TGTGCCATCAGTGTTTTTAAGGAGAACACTGAAGCTTTCTTT

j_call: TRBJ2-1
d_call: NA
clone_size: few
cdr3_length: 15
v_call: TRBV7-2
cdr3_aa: CASSFGLGLYNEQFF
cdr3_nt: TGTGCCAGCAGCTTCGGTTTGGGACTTTACAATGAGCAGTTCTTC

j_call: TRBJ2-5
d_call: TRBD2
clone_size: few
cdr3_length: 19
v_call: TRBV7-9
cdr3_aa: CASSPAHRTSKVGQETQYF
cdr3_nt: TGTGCCAGCAGCCCCGCTCATCGGACTAGCAAGGTGGGGCAAGAGACCCAGTACTTC

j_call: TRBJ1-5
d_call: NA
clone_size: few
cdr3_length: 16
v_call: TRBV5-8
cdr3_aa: CASSLGVTGSAQPQHF
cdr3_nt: TGTGCCAGCAGCTTGGGGGTGACAGGATCTGCTCAGCCCCAGCATTTT

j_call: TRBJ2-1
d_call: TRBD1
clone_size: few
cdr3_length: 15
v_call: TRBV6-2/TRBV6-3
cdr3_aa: CASSYGVQGMYEQFF
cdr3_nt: TGTGCCAGCAGTTACGGCGTACAGGGGATGTATGAGCAGTTCTTC

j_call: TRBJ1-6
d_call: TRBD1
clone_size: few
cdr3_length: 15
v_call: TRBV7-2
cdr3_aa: CASSTSTGSNSPLHF
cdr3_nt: TGTGCCAGCAGCACCTCGACAGGGTCGAATTCACCCCTCCACTTT

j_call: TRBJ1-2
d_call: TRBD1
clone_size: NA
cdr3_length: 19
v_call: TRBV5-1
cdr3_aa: CASSLEGTGQGPPGRGYTF
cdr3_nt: TGCGCCAGCAGCTTGGAAGGTACGGGACAGGGACCCCCAGGACGTGGCTACACCTTC

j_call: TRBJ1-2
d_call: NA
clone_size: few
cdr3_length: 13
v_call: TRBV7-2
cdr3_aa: CASSFQGLDGYTF
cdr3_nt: TGTGCCAGCAGCTTCCAGGGGTTAGATGGCTACACCTTC

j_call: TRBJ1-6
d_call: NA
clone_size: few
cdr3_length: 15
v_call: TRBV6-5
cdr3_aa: CASSLDSFLNSPLHF
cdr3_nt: TGTGCCAGCAGTTTAGACAGCTTTCTTAATTCACCCCTCCACTTT

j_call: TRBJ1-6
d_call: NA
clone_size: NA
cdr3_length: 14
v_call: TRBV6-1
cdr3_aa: CASSPRGENSPLHF
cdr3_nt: TGTGCCAGCAGTCCGCGGGGGGAGAATTCTCCCCTCCACTTT

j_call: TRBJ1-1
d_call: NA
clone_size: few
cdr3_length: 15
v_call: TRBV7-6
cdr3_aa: CASSLEGRLPTEAFF
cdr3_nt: TGTGCCAGCAGCTTAGAGGGGAGATTGCCCACTGAAGCTTTCTTT

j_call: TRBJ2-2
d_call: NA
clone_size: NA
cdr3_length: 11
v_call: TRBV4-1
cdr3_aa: CASRSQGELFF
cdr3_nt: TGCGCCAGCAGGTCACAGGGGGAGCTGTTTTTT

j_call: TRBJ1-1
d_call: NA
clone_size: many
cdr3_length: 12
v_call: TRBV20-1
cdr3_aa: CSALGPNTEAFF
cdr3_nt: TGCAGTGCTTTGGGGCCTAACACTGAAGCTTTCTTT

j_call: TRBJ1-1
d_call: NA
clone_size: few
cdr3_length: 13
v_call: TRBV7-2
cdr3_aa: CASSGASETEAFF
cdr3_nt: TGTGCCAGCAGTGGGGCGTCGGAGACTGAAGCTTTCTTT

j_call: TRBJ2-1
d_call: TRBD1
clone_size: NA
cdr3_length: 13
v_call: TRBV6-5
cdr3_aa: CASRGQGRYEQFF
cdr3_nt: TGTGCCAGCAGGGGACAGGGCAGGTATGAGCAGTTCTTC

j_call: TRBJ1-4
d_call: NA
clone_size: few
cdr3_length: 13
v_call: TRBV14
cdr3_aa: CASSGARNEKLFF
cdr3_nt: TGTGCCAGCAGCGGGGCCCGAAATGAAAAACTGTTTTTT

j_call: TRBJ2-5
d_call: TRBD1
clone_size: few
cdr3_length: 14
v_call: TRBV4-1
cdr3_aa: CASSQATGQETQYF
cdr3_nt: TGCGCCAGCAGCCAAGCGACAGGGCAAGAGACCCAGTACTTC

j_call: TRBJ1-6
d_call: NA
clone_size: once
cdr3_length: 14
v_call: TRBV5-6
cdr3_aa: CASSLNSPASPLHF
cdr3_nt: TGTGCCAGCAGCTTGAACTCCCCAGCGTCACCCCTCCACTTT

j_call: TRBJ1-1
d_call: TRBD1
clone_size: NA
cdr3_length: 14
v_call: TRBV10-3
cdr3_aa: CAISAGQGIPEAFF
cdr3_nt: TGTGCCATCAGTGCGGGACAGGGGATCCCTGAAGCTTTCTTT

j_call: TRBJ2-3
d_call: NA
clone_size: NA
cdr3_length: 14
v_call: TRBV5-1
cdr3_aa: CASSLDPSTDTQYF
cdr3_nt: TGTGCCAGCAGCTTAGACCCCAGCACAGATACGCAGTATTTT

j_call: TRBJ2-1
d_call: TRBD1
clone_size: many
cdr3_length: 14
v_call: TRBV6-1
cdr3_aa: CASSTHRGLNEQFF
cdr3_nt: TGTGCCAGCAGTACCCACAGGGGGCTTAATGAGCAGTTCTTC

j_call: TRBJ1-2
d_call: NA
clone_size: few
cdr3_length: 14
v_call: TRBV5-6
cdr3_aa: CASSLPTGLYGYTF
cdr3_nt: TGTGCCAGCAGCTTGCCGACAGGCCTCTATGGCTACACCTTC

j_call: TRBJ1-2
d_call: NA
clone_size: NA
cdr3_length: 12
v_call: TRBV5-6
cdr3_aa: CASSINSYGYTF
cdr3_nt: TGTGCCAGCAGCATAAACAGTTATGGCTACACCTTC

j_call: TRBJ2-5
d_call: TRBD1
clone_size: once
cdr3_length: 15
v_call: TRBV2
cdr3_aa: CASNLRQGAKETQYF
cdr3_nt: TGTGCCAGCAACCTCCGACAGGGGGCGAAGGAGACCCAGTACTTC

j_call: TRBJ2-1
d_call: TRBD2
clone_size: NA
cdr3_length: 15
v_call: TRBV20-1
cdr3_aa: CSARGLASGGHEQFF
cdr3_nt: TGCAGTGCCAGAGGGTTGGCTAGCGGGGGTCATGAGCAGTTCTTC

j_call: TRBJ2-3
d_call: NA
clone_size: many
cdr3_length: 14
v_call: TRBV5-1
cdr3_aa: CASSLLGSTDTQYF
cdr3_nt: TGCGCCAGCAGCCTTCTTGGGAGCACAGATACGCAGTATTTT

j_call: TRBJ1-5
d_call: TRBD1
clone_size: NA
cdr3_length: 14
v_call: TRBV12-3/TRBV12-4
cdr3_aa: CASSSPRTGDTQHF
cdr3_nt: TGTGCCAGCAGTTCCCCCCGGACAGGGGATACCCAGCATTTT

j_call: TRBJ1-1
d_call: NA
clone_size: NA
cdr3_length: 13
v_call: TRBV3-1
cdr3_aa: CASSQNDYTEAFF
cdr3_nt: TGTGCCAGCAGCCAAAACGACTACACTGAAGCTTTCTTT

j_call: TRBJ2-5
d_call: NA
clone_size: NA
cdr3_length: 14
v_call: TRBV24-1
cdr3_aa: CATSDPRGSETQYF
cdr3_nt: TGTGCCACCAGTGATCCCCGAGGATCAGAGACCCAGTACTTC

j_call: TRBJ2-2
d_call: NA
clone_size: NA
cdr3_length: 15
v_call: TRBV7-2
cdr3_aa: CASSLNTGWTGELFF
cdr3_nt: TGTGCCAGCAGCTTAAATACGGGCTGGACCGGGGAGCTGTTTTTT

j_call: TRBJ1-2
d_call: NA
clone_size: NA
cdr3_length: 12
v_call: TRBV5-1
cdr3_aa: CASSLDRLGYTF
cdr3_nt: TGCGCCAGCAGCTTGGACAGACTTGGCTACACCTTC

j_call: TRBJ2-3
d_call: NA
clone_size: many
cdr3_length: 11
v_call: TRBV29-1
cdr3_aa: CSGLRRDTQYF
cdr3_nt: TGCAGCGGGCTGCGTAGGGATACGCAGTATTTT

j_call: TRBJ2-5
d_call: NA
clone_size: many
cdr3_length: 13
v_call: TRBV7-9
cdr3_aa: CASSPDLGGTQYF
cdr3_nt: TGTGCCAGCAGCCCGGATCTAGGTGGGACCCAGTACTTC

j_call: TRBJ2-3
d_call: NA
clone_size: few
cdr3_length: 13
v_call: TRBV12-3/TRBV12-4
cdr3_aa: CASSLGATDTQYF
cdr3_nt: TGTGCCAGCAGTTTAGGGGCCACAGATACGCAGTATTTT